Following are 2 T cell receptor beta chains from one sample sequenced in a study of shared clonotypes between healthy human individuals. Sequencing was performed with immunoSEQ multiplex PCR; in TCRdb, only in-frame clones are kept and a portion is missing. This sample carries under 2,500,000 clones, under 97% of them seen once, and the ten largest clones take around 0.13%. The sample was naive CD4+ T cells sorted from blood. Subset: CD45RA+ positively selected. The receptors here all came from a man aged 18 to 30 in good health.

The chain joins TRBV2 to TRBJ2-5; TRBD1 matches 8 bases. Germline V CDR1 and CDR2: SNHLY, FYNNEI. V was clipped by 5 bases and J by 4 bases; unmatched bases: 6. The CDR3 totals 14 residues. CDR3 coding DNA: TGTGCCAGCAGTTCGACAGGGGTGACAGAGACCCAGTACTTC. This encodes CASSSTGVTETQYF.

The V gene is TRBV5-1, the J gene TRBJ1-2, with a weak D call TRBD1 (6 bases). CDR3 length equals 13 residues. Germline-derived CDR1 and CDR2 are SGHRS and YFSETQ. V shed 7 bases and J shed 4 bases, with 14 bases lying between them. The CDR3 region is CASGGGGLYGYTF. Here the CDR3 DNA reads TGCGCCAGCGGGGGCGGGGGACTCTATGGCTACACCTTC.